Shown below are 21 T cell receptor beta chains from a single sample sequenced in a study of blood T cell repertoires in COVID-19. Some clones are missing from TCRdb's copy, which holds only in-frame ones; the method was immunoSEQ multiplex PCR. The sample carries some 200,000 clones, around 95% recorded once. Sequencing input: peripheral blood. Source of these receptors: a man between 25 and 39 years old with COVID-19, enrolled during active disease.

CDR3 protein: CASSPGLSNQPQHF. CDR3 coding DNA: TGTGCCAGCTCCCCGGGACTTAGCAATCAGCCCCAGCATTTT. V and J are TRBV18 and TRBJ1-5; possible D gene TRBD1, 5 bases. V shed 6 bases and J shed 0 bases, with 9 bases lying between them. Germline V gene sequence: CDR1 KGHSH, CDR2 LQKENI. The CDR3 has 14 amino acids.

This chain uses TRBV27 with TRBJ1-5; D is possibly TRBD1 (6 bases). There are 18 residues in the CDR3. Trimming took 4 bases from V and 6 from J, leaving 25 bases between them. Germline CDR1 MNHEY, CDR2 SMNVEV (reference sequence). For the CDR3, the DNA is TGTGCCAGCAGTTCCCACCCGTCCCGGGACATATTTGGTCAGCCCCAGCATTTT. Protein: CASSSHPSRDIFGQPQHF.

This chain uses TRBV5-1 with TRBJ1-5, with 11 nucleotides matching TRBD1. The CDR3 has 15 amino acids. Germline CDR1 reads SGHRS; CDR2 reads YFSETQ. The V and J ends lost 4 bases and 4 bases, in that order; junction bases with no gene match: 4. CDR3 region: CASSTGTGGNQPQHF. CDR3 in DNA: TGCGCCAGCAGCACCGGGACAGGGGGAAATCAGCCCCAGCATTTT.

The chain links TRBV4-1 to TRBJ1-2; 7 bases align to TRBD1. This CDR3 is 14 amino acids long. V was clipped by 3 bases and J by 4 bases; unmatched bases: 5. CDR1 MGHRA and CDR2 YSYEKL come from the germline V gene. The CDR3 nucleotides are TGCGCCAGCAGCCAGGGGGGACAGTCCTATGGCTACACCTTC. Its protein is CASSQGGQSYGYTF.

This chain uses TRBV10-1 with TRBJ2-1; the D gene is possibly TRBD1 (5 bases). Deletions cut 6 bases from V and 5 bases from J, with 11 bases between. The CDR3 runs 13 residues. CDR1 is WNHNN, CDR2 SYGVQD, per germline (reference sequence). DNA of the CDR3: TGCGCCAGCAGCGAGCAGGGTCACAATGAGCAGTTCTTC. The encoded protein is CASSEQGHNEQFF.

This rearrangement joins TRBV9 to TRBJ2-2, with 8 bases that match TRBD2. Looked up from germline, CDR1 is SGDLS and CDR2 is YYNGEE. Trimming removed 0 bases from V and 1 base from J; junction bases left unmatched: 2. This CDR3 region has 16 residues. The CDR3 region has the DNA TGTGCCAGCAGCGTAGGGCTAGCGGGGAACACCGGGGAGCTGTTTTTT. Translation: CASSVGLAGNTGELFF.

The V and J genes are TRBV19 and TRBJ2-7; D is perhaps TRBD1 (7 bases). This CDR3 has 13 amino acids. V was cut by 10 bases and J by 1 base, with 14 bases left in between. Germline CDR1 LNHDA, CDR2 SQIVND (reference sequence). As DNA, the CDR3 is TGTGCCACCCAGGGGGGCATTTCCTACGAGCAGTACTTC. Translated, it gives CATQGGISYEQYF. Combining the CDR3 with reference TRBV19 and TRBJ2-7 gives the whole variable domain DGGITQSPKYLFRKEGQNVTLSCEQNLNHDAMYWYRQDPGQGLRLIYYSQIVNDFQKGDIAEGYSVSREKKESFPLTVTSAQKNPTAFYLCATQGGISYEQYFGPGTRLTVT.

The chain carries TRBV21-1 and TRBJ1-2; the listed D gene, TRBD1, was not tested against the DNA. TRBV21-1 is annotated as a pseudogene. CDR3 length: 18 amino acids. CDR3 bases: TGTGCCAGCAAGCAAAAGGGGCCCGACCCTTATTTCATACCAGGCTACACCTTC. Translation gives CASKQKGPDPYFIPGYTF.

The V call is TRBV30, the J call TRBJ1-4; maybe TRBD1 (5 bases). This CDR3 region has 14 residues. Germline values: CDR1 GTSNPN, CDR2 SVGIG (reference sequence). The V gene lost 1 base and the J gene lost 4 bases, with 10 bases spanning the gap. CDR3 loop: CAWSAGAINEKLFF. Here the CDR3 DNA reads TGTGCCTGGAGTGCTGGGGCGATTAATGAAAAACTGTTTTTT.

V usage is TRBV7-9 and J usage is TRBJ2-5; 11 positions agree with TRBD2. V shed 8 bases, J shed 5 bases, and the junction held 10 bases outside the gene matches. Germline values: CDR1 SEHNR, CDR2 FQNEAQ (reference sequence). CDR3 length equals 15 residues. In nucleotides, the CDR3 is TGTGCCAGCGGATCCGGGACTAGCGGCGGGGAGACCCAGTACTTC. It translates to CASGSGTSGGETQYF.

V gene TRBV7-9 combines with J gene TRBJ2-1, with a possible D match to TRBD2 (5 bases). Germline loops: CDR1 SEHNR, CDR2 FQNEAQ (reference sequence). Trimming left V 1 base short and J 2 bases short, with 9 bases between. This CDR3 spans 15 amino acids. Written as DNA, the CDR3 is TGTGCCAGCAGCTTAGGGAGGAGTGCCTACAATGAGCAGTTCTTC. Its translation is CASSLGRSAYNEQFF. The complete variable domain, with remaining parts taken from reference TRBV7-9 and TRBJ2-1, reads DTGVSQNPRHKITKRGQNVTFRCDPISEHNRLYWYRQTLGQGPEFLTYFQNEAQLEKSRLLSDRFSAERPKGSFSTLEIQRTEQGDSAMYLCASSLGRSAYNEQFFGPGTRLTVL.

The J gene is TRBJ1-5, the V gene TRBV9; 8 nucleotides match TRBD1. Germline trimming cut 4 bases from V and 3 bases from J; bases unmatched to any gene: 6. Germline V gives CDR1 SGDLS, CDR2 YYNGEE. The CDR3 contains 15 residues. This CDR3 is CASSPLDRVNQPQHF. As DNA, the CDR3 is TGTGCCAGCAGCCCATTGGACAGGGTCAATCAGCCCCAGCATTTT.

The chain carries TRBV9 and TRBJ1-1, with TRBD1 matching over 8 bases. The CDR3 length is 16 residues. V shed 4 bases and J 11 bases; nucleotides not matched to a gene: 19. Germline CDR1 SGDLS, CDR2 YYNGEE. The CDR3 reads CASSRVERTGIPTAFF. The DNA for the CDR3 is TGTGCCAGCAGCCGCGTAGAGCGGACAGGGATACCCACGGCTTTCTTT.

CDR3 amino acids: CASSGPSSQADPSGNTIYF. In nucleotides, the CDR3 is TGTGCCAGCAGTGGCCCGTCGAGTCAGGCCGACCCCTCTGGAAACACCATATATTTT. V gene TRBV6-1 combines with J gene TRBJ1-3, with unresolved D. V was clipped by 4 bases and J by 0 bases, with 22 bases between them. Germline V CDR1 and CDR2: MNHNS, SASEGT. This CDR3 is 19 amino acids long.

CDR3 bases: TGTGCCAGCTCCCCATCATTGGACAGCCAAGAGACCCAGTACTTC. Translation: CASSPSLDSQETQYF. The rearrangement links TRBV3-1 (or the pseudogene TRBV3-2) to TRBJ2-5; tentatively, D is TRBD1 (6 bases). The CDR3 sequence is 15 residues long. V was pared by 8 bases and J by 1 base, with 17 bases between. Germline lookup yields CDR1 LGHDT and CDR2 YNNKEL (reference sequence).

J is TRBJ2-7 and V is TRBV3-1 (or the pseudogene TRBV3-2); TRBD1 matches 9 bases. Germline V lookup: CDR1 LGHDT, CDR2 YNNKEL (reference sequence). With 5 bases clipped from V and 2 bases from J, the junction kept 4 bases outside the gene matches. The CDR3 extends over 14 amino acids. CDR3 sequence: CASSAGQGTYEQYF. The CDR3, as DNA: TGTGCCAGCAGCGCGGGACAGGGAACCTACGAGCAGTACTTC.

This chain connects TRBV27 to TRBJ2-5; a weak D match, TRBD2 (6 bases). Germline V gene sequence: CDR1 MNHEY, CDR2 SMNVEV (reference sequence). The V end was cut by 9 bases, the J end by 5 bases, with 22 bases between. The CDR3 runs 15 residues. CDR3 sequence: CARHETGELHETQYF. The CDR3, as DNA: TGTGCCAGACATGAAACGGGGGAGCTCCACGAGACCCAGTACTTC.

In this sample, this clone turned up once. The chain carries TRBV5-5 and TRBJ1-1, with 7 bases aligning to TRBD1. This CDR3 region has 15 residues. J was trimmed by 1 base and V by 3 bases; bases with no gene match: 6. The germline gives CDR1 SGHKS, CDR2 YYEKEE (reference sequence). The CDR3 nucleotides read TGTGCCAGCAGCTACCCGACAGGGCGGAACACTGAAGCTTTCTTT. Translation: CASSYPTGRNTEAFF.

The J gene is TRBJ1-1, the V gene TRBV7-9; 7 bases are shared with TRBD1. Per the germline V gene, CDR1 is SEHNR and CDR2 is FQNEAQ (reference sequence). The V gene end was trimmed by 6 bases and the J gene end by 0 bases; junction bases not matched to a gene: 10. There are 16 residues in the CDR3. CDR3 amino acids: CASRYDRESMNTEAFF. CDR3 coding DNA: TGTGCCAGCAGGTACGACAGGGAAAGCATGAACACTGAAGCTTTCTTT.

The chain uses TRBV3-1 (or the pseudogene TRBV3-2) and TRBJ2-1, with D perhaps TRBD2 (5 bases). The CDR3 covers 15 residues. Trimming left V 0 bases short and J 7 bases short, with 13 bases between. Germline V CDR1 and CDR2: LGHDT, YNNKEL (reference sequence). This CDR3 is CASSQDILAGNEQFF. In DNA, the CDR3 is TGTGCCAGCAGCCAAGATATTCTGGCGGGTAATGAGCAGTTCTTC.

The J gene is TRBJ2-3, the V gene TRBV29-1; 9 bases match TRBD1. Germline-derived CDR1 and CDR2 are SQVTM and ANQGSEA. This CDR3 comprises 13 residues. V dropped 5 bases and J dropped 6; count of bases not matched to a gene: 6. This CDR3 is CSVLRDRVDTQYF. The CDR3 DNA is TGCAGCGTTCTCCGGGACAGGGTTGATACGCAGTATTTT.